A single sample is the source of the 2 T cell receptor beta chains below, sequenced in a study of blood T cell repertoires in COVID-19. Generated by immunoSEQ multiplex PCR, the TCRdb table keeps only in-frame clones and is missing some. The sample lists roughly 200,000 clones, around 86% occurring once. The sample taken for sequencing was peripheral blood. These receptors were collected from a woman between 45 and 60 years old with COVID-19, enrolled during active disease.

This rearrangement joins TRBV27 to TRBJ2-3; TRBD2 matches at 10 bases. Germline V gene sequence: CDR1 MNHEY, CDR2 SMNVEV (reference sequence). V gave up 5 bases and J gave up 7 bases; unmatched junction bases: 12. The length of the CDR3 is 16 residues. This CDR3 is CASSPLEAGGVNTQYF. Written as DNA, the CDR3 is TGTGCCAGCAGTCCCCTCGAAGCGGGGGGGGTAAATACGCAGTATTTT.

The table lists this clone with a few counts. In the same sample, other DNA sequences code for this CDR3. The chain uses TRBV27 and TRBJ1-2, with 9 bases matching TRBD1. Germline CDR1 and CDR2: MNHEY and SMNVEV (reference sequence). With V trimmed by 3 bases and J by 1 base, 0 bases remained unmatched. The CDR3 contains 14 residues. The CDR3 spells CASSLGQGNYGYTF. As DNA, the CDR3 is TGTGCCAGCAGTTTGGGACAGGGTAACTATGGCTACACCTTC.